This is a list of T cell receptor beta chains from one sample in a study of cytomegalovirus exposure and HLA in healthy donors. TCRdb's table, derived via immunoSEQ multiplex PCR, lists solely in-frame clones and lacks some. The sample yields about 73,000 clones, over 70% seen once. Material: PBMCs. The source is a male donor in good health and CMV-seronegative. Both conserved end residues are part of each CDR3. The D gene is left open where the match is weak. Where a row states a size, it is once, few, many or the class of an expanded clone; other rows omit it.

TRBJ2-1	.	TRBV28	TRBD2	TGTGCCACCACGGGACTAGTGACGGATGAGCAGTTCTTC	CATTGLVTDEQFF
TRBJ1-1	.	TRBV28	.	TGTGCCAGCACTGTTAGTCGGGGGGCATGGTCTGAAGCTTTCTTT	CASTVSRGAWSEAFF
TRBJ1-2	.	TRBV7-9	TRBD1	TGTGCCAGCAACTCATTCGACAGGGAATCCTATGGCTACACCTTC	CASNSFDRESYGYTF
TRBJ2-5	.	TRBV28	.	TGTGCCAGCAGTGGCCGAACAGGGTTGGTAGAGACCCAGTACTTC	CASSGRTGLVETQYF
TRBJ1-5	.	TRBV10-2	.	TGCGCCAGCAGAGCGGGAAATCAGCCCCAGCATTTT	CASRAGNQPQHF
TRBJ1-1	.	TRBV7-9	TRBD1	TGTGCCAGCAGCTTACCCCCCGGGACAGGGGGTTCTGGTGAAGCTTTCTTT	CASSLPPGTGGSGEAFF
TRBJ1-2	.	TRBV4-3	TRBD1	TGCGCCAGCAGCCAAGGCCGCGGGACAGCATATGGCTACCCCTTC	CASSQGRGTAYGYPF
TRBJ1-1	.	TRBV27	.	TGTGCCAGCAGTTTAAGTGAAATGGGGGGTTACGGCACTGAAGCTTTCTTT	CASSLSEMGGYGTEAFF
TRBJ2-3	.	TRBV27	TRBD1	TGTGCCAGCACCTCCTACGCAGGGGGCAGAGATACGCAGTATTTT	CASTSYAGGRDTQYF
TRBJ1-1	.	TRBV5-1	.	TGCGCCAGCAGCTTGGGACGTGGGCTGGGGCCTGAAGCTTTCTTT	CASSLGRGLGPEAFF
TRBJ2-3	few	TRBV5-1	.	TGCGCCAGCAGCCTGCATGGGACATCGGTGTCAGATACGCAGTATTTT	CASSLHGTSVSDTQYF
TRBJ1-5	.	TRBV7-2	TRBD1	TGTGCCAGCAGCTCAGCCCAAGACAGGGTTTTGAGCAATCAGCCCCAGAATTTT	CASSSAQDRVLSNQPQNF
TRBJ2-7	.	TRBV5-6	.	TGTGCCAGCAGCTTGGGGGGCCGATATCTCTCCCTACGCTCGTACTTC	CASSLGGRYLSLRSYF
TRBJ1-2	.	TRBV7-6	.	TGTGCCAGCAGCTTAGCGCCGCTCACGAGCTATGGCTACACCTTC	CASSLAPLTSYGYTF
TRBJ2-7	.	TRBV13	.	TGTGCCAGCAGCCATGGACAGCTCTCCTACGAGCAGTACTTC	CASSHGQLSYEQYF
TRBJ1-3	.	TRBV5-1	.	TGCGCCAGCAGCCAAGGGACATACTCCTCTGGAAACACCATATATTTT	CASSQGTYSSGNTIYF
TRBJ2-5	.	TRBV5-6	.	TGTGCCAGCAGCTTGGGACTACCGGGGGAGACCCAGTACTTC	CASSLGLPGETQYF
TRBJ2-5	.	TRBV13	.	TGTGCCAGCAGTACCGCTACTCAAGAGACCCAGTACTTC	CASSTATQETQYF
TRBJ2-1	few	TRBV5-1	.	TGCGCCAGCAGCGTGCCGAGCTCCTACAATGAGCAGTTCTTC	CASSVPSSYNEQFF
TRBJ2-1	.	TRBV5-1	.	TGCGCCAGCAGTACGGAGGGAACCTACAATGAGCAGTTCTTC	CASSTEGTYNEQFF
TRBJ2-3	.	TRBV21-1	.	TGTGCCAGCAGCAAAGTTCGAGGACTAGCGGGAGGGCCGACAGATACGCAGTATTTT	CASSKVRGLAGGPTDTQYF
TRBJ2-7	.	TRBV29-1	TRBD1	TGCAGCGCCCGCACCGGGACAGAATACGAGCAGTACTTC	CSARTGTEYEQYF
TRBJ2-2	.	TRBV9	.	TGTGCCAGCAGCGTAGCTTACGGGGTGGCCACCGGGGAGCTGTTTTTT	CASSVAYGVATGELFF
TRBJ1-3	.	TRBV18	.	TGTGCCAGCTCCCGGTCGGGTACTAGCTCTGGAAACACCATATATTTT	CASSRSGTSSGNTIYF
TRBJ2-5	.	TRBV2	TRBD2	TGTGCCAGCAGTGAACTGGGACTAGCGGAAGAGACCCAGTACTTC	CASSELGLAEETQYF
TRBJ1-5	.	TRBV29-1	.	TGCAGCGTTGTCGGGGAGGATAGCAATCAGCCCCAGCATTTT	CSVVGEDSNQPQHF
TRBJ2-2	.	TRBV27	TRBD1	TGTGCCAGCAGTTTCCGTCTCCCCAGGGACAGGGAAGCGGCCGGGGAGCTGTTTTTT	CASSFRLPRDREAAGELFF
TRBJ1-1	.	TRBV5-4	.	TGTGCCAGCAGACAAAAGGGGGTGGTGAACACTGAAGCTTTCTTT	CASRQKGVVNTEAFF
TRBJ2-7	.	TRBV18	TRBD1	TGTGCCAGTTCGTGGACAGGGGGGTACGAGCAGTACTTC	CASSWTGGYEQYF
TRBJ2-2	.	TRBV10-3	.	TGTGCCATCAGGCCTGACAGACCGAACACCGGGGAGCTGTTTTTT	CAIRPDRPNTGELFF
TRBJ2-3	.	TRBV27	TRBD2	TGTGCCAGCAGTTTTCAGGAGCGGGGAGGTACGCAGTATTTT	CASSFQERGGTQYF
TRBJ1-2	.	TRBV7-8	.	TGTGCCAGCAGCTTAGCGTCAGGGTGGGGATATGGCTACACCTTC	CASSLASGWGYGYTF
TRBJ1-2	.	TRBV6-1	TRBD1	TGTGCCAGCAGTGCTACAGGGGGCGATTCCTATGGCTACACCTTC	CASSATGGDSYGYTF
TRBJ1-3	.	TRBV10-3	TRBD1	TGTGCCATCACCGACAGGGGCCACTCTGGAAACACCATATATTTT	CAITDRGHSGNTIYF
TRBJ1-2	.	TRBV6-1	TRBD1	TGTGCCAGCAGTGGACAGGGGGCACAAAGGAGTGGCTACACCTTC	CASSGQGAQRSGYTF
TRBJ1-2	.	TRBV6-6	.	TGTGCCAGCAATCACAGGCAAGCTAACTATGGCTACACCTTC	CASNHRQANYGYTF
TRBJ1-4	once	TRBV19	TRBD1	TGTGCCAGTAGTGTACCGGGACAGGGAAATGAAAAACTGTTTTTT	CASSVPGQGNEKLFF
TRBJ2-1	.	TRBV7-2	.	TGTGCCAGCAGCTTGACAATTGACAATGAGCAGTTCTTC	CASSLTIDNEQFF
TRBJ1-2	.	TRBV30	TRBD1	TGTGCCTGGAGTGGGACAGGGTTGGACTATGGCTACCCCTTC	CAWSGTGLDYGYPF
TRBJ2-3	few	TRBV9	.	TGTGCCAGCAGCGGGCAGGGTCTTAGCACAGATACGCAGTATTTT	CASSGQGLSTDTQYF
TRBJ2-3	.	TRBV2	TRBD2	TGTGCCAGCAGTGAGGGGGCTAGCGGGAGAAATACGCAGTATTTT	CASSEGASGRNTQYF
TRBJ1-1	.	TRBV5-1	.	TGCGCCAGCAGGGACAGCCTCCTCGGGACTGAAGCTTTCTTT	CASRDSLLGTEAFF
TRBJ2-3	.	TRBV5-4	TRBD1	TGTGCCAGCAGCACAGGGGGCACAGATACGCAGTATTTT	CASSTGGTDTQYF
TRBJ1-2	.	TRBV4-3	.	TGCGCCAGCAGCCAAGGAATCAGGGGATACACCTTC	CASSQGIRGYTF
TRBJ2-3	.	TRBV28	.	TGTGCCAGCAGTTTATACGTAGCGGAGGAGGGGGATACGCAGTATTTT	CASSLYVAEEGDTQYF
TRBJ2-5	.	TRBV5-6	TRBD2	TGTGCCAGCAGCTTCCTAGCGGGGGGTTTATTGGAGACCCAGTACTTC	CASSFLAGGLLETQYF
TRBJ2-7	.	TRBV4-1	TRBD1	TGCGCCAGCAGCCACCAGGGGGCGGGCTACGAGCAGTACTTC	CASSHQGAGYEQYF
TRBJ2-1	.	TRBV7-2	.	TGTGCCAGCAGCTTAGATGGGGGCACTAGGGATGAGCAGTTCTTC	CASSLDGGTRDEQFF
TRBJ1-2	.	TRBV15	.	TGTGCCACCAGCCAGACACGGGAGAGGGGTGGCTACACCTTC	CATSQTRERGGYTF